This is a list of T cell receptor beta chains from one sample in a study of T cell responses to AZD1222 COVID-19 vaccine. Clones were read by immunoSEQ multiplex PCR, and TCRdb kept only the in-frame ones, dropping some. This sample yields 150,000 or so clones, of which about nine tenths are seen a single time; roughly 1.9% belongs to the top ten. The sample consisted of peripheral blood, taken on day 0 of AZD1222 vaccination. Receptors originate from an adult in good health. Both conserved end residues are part of each CDR3. The D gene is left open where the match is weak. Expanded clones are given a class, and other clones once, few, many or no size at all.

clone_size | j_call | v_call | cdr3_length | d_call | cdr3_aa | cdr3_nt
. | TRBJ1-2 | TRBV4-1 | 14 | . | CASSQRAGLEGYTF | TGCGCCAGCAGCCAACGCGCGGGTCTTGAGGGCTACACCTTC
. | TRBJ2-1 | TRBV19 | 14 | TRBD1 | CASQGDGGYNEQFF | TGTGCCTCCCAGGGGGATGGGGGTTACAATGAGCAGTTCTTC
. | TRBJ1-2 | TRBV5-4 | 15 | . | CASSLATITNYGYTF | TGTGCCAGCAGCTTGGCAACGATAACTAACTATGGCTACACCTTC
. | TRBJ1-3 | TRBV3-1/TRBV3-2 | 12 | . | CASSPRGNTIYF | TGTGCCAGCAGCCCTCGAGGAAACACCATATATTTT
. | TRBJ1-5 | TRBV4-2 | 15 | . | CASSQESGSNQPQHF | TGTGCCAGCAGCCAGGAATCCGGTAGCAATCAGCCCCAGCATTTT
. | TRBJ1-4 | TRBV7-9 | 15 | . | CASSFGYTGREKLFF | TGTGCCAGCAGCTTCGGATACACAGGGAGAGAAAAACTGTTTTTT
. | TRBJ2-1 | TRBV2 | 12 | . | CASSQEMNEQFF | TGTGCCAGCAGTCAAGAAATGAATGAGCAGTTCTTC
. | TRBJ1-2 | TRBV4-2 | 15 | . | CASSQVGRAGYGYTF | TGTGCCAGCAGCCAAGTCGGCAGGGCAGGCTATGGCTACACCTTC
. | TRBJ1-5 | TRBV10-2 | 16 | TRBD1 | CASSELSGDRDQPQHF | TGCGCCAGCAGTGAGCTTAGTGGGGACAGGGATCAGCCCCAGCATTTT
. | TRBJ2-1 | TRBV25-1 | 16 | . | CASRQELPQGGNEQFF | TGTGCCAGCAGACAAGAACTACCCCAAGGGGGCAATGAGCAGTTCTTC
once | TRBJ2-7 | TRBV3-1/TRBV3-2 | 12 | . | CASSQETYEQYF | TGTGCCAGCAGCCAAGAAACCTACGAGCAGTACTTC
. | TRBJ2-2 | TRBV30 | 13 | . | CAWSQQSSGELFF | TGTGCCTGGAGTCAACAAAGTTCCGGGGAGCTGTTTTTT
. | TRBJ2-7 | TRBV18 | 14 | TRBD2 | CASSPGGRAYEQYF | TGTGCCAGCTCACCAGGAGGGAGGGCCTACGAGCAGTACTTC
. | TRBJ2-1 | TRBV30 | 15 | . | CAWGIPGPRGYEQFF | TGTGCCTGGGGGATACCGGGACCCCGCGGGTATGAGCAGTTCTTC
. | TRBJ2-3 | TRBV28 | 17 | TRBD1 | CASSTIQGAWVTDTQYF | TGTGCCAGCAGCACGATCCAGGGGGCGTGGGTCACAGATACGCAGTATTTT
. | TRBJ2-2 | TRBV11-2 | 14 | . | CASSLVVGAGELFF | TGTGCCAGCAGCTTAGTCGTCGGGGCCGGGGAGCTGTTTTTT
. | TRBJ2-1 | TRBV7-2 | 15 | TRBD1 | CASSPPGQGNNEQFF | TGTGCCAGCAGCCCCCCGGGACAGGGGAACAATGAGCAGTTCTTC
. | TRBJ2-5 | TRBV12-5 | 14 | TRBD2 | CASGTSGGIMTQYF | TGTGCTAGTGGGACTAGCGGGGGTATAATGACCCAGTACTTC
. | TRBJ2-2 | TRBV28 | 16 | . | CASSTTLKAEPGELFF | TGTGCCAGCAGTACTACCCTCAAGGCCGAACCCGGGGAGCTGTTTTTT
. | TRBJ1-1 | TRBV30 | 13 | TRBD1 | CAWSGQGVTEAFF | TGTGCCTGGAGCGGACAGGGGGTCACTGAAGCTTTCTTT
. | TRBJ2-2 | TRBV27 | 15 | . | CASSLRRDRAGELFF | TGTGCCAGCAGTTTGCGACGAGATCGGGCCGGGGAGCTGTTTTTT
. | TRBJ2-7 | TRBV27 | 14 | . | CASSFAQSSYEQYF | TGTGCCAGCAGTTTCGCACAGAGCTCCTACGAGCAGTACTTC
. | TRBJ2-7 | TRBV9 | 14 | . | CASSKNTGGYEQYF | TGTGCCAGCAGCAAGAACACCGGCGGGTACGAGCAGTACTTC
once | TRBJ2-7 | TRBV18 | 15 | . | CASSLGANPLYEQYF | TGTGCCAGCTCACTCGGGGCAAACCCCCTCTACGAGCAGTACTTC
. | TRBJ2-5 | TRBV7-2 | 14 | . | CASSLGSPGETQYF | TGTGCCAGCAGCTTAGGGTCCCCGGGAGAGACCCAGTACTTC